This entry lists 27 T cell receptor beta chains sequenced from one sample in a study of blood T cells in healthy people across ages (dated by TCRdb to the mid-2010s). The library was produced with 5' RACE. TCRdb lists the instrument as Illumina HiSeq 2500. A second PCR of 7 to 11 cycles was performed with a sample-barcoded 5' primer and a J-beta primer mix. TCRdb itself trimmed the public reads at Q25 with fastp, ran MiXCR and retained productive beta chains. Duplicate CDR3 protein sequences are folded into a single record with the most common DNA and genes. The sample has some 1,500,000 distinct CDR3 sequences on record, about 45% of them singletons. The biggest ten clones account for under 5% of the sample. The sequencing sample was made of blood. Receptors originate from a woman aged 18-29 years in good health.

This clonotype was picked up a small number of times. This rearrangement joins TRBV6-2 or TRBV6-3 to TRBJ2-1, with 12 bases that match TRBD2. V gave up 2 bases and J gave up 8 bases; unmatched junction bases: 1. This CDR3 has 14 residues. Germline V lookup: CDR1 MNHEY, CDR2 SVGEGT. Here the CDR3 reads CASSYTSGRHEQFF. In DNA form, the CDR3 reads TGTGCCAGCAGTTACACTAGCGGGAGGCATGAGCAGTTCTTC.

This clonotype was picked up a small number of times. The rearrangement uses TRBV4-2 and TRBJ2-1, with 10 bases that match TRBD2. The CDR3 runs 17 residues. V lost 0 bases, J lost 7 bases, and 9 bases stayed unmatched. Germline V gene sequence: CDR1 LGHNA, CDR2 YNFKEQ. DNA of the CDR3: TGTGCCAGCAGCCAAGATCGGGGAGCGGGAGGGCCTAATGAGCAGTTCTTC. It is translated as CASSQDRGAGGPNEQFF.

This clonotype occurred a few times. This chain connects TRBV4-2 to TRBJ2-7; TRBD2 is a possible D gene (6 bases). The ends were cut back, 0 bases at V and 3 bases at J, with 21 bases in the middle. The germline V gene has CDR1 LGHNA and CDR2 YNFKEQ. The CDR3 is made up of 18 amino acids. CDR3 nucleotide sequence: TGTGCCAGCAGCCAAGATGGTGGGTCGGGGAGGAACCTCTACGAGCAGTACTTC. It yields the protein CASSQDGGSGRNLYEQYF.

The rearrangement joins TRBV7-2 to TRBJ1-4; TRBD1 matches at 10 bases. Germline values: CDR1 SGHTA, CDR2 FQGNSA. V shed 2 bases, J shed 10 bases, and the junction held 10 bases outside the gene matches. This CDR3 has 16 amino acids. The CDR3 protein is CASSLKETGGKGKLFF. Here the CDR3 DNA reads TGTGCCAGCAGCTTAAAGGAGACAGGGGGCAAGGGAAAACTGTTTTTT.

This clonotype was found a few times. This rearrangement joins TRBV18 to TRBJ2-5; D not certain. V lost 1 base and J 4 bases, leaving 7 bases between the germline ends. Looked up from germline, CDR1 is KGHSH and CDR2 is LQKENI. This CDR3 contains 13 residues. The CDR3 protein is CASSPHVRETQYF. DNA of the CDR3: TGTGCCAGCTCACCACACGTCAGAGAGACCCAGTACTTC.

This clonotype has a count of ten or more. The CDR3 DNA is TGTGCCAGCACCCGGTACAATGAGCAGTTCTTC. It is translated as CASTRYNEQFF. The V call is TRBV4-2, the J call TRBJ2-1; unclear D gene. CDR1 LGHNA and CDR2 YNFKEQ come from the germline V gene. V lost 7 bases, J lost 4 bases, and 5 bases lay in between. CDR3 length: 11 amino acids.

Only a few counts were recorded for this clonotype. The chain is built from TRBV7-2 and TRBJ2-1; D might be TRBD1 (5 bases). The CDR3 sequence is 16 residues long. With 1 base removed from V and 9 bases from J, the gap between germline ends came to 19 bases. Germline V lookup: CDR1 SGHTA, CDR2 FQGNSA. This chain's CDR3 is CASSLVGRSLGREQFF. The CDR3 nucleotides are TGTGCCAGCAGCTTAGTTGGCAGGAGTCTGGGGCGTGAGCAGTTCTTC.

This clonotype was observed a few times. V usage is TRBV27 and J usage is TRBJ2-1; 7 bases are a match to TRBD2. Germline V gene data show CDR1 as MNHEY and CDR2 as SMNVEV (reference sequence). The CDR3 contains 15 residues. Losses at the gene ends were 3 bases for V and 6 bases for J; bases not matched to a gene: 8. The CDR3 nucleotides read TGTGCCAGCAGTTTTCGGCGGGAGAGACTCAATGAGCAGTTCTTC. This gives the protein CASSFRRERLNEQFF.

Here the CDR3 reads CASSLRGADWYNEQFF. In nucleotides, the CDR3 is TGTGCCAGCAGTCTAAGGGGGGCCGACTGGTACAATGAGCAGTTCTTC. The V gene is TRBV27, the J gene TRBJ2-1; D may correspond to TRBD1 or TRBD2 (6 bases each). Germline lookup yields CDR1 MNHEY and CDR2 SMNVEV (reference sequence). Trimming cost V 5 bases and J 4 bases, with 18 bases left between them. This CDR3 comprises 16 residues.

The V gene is TRBV21-1, the J gene TRBJ2-1; the D segment call TRBD2 is taken from the table without a DNA check. TRBV21-1 is deemed a pseudogene. The CDR3 consists of 15 residues. Here the CDR3 reads CARGGRQGRYNEQFF. CDR3 nucleotide sequence: TGTGCCAGGGGGGGGAGGCAGGGTCGGTACAATGAGCAGTTCTTC.

The chain uses TRBV5-1 and TRBJ2-7; D tentatively fits TRBD1 or TRBD2 (6 bases each). Trimming cost V 4 bases and J 2 bases, with 16 bases left between them. The CDR3 is 15 residues long. CDR1 and CDR2 (germline): SGHRS, YFSETQ. The CDR3 sequence is CASSATGTGPYEQYF. Here the CDR3 DNA reads TGCGCCAGCAGCGCTACAGGGACTGGCCCCTACGAGCAGTACTTC.

This clonotype was counted between two and nine times. V usage is TRBV7-9 and J usage is TRBJ2-2, with TRBD1 matching 7 bases. The germline gives CDR1 SEHNR, CDR2 FQNEAQ (reference sequence). V lost 5 bases to trimming and J lost 6 bases; unmatched junction nucleotides: 9. The CDR3 consists of 15 residues. CDR3 region: CASSKPGTAPGELFF. The CDR3 DNA follows: TGTGCCAGCAGCAAACCCGGGACAGCTCCCGGGGAGCTGTTTTTT.

This clonotype was observed a handful of times. The rearrangement uses TRBV20-1 and TRBJ1-5, with D uncertain. The V end was cut by 5 bases, the J end by 6 bases, with 14 bases between. Germline assignment: CDR1 DFQATT and CDR2 SNEGSKA (reference sequence). The CDR3 covers 13 residues. CDR3 nucleotides: TGCAGTGCTTTGGGAGGGATGGTTCAGCCCCAGCATTTT. Translating it yields CSALGGMVQPQHF.

The J gene is TRBJ2-7, the V gene TRBV7-2; 7 nucleotides agree with TRBD1. In germline, CDR1 is SGHTA, CDR2 FQGNSA. Trimming cost V 5 bases and J 0 bases; bases outside gene matches: 7. The CDR3 totals 15 residues. The chain's CDR3 is CASSDTGVLSYEQYF. The CDR3 region has the DNA TGTGCCAGCAGCGACACAGGGGTTCTCTCCTACGAGCAGTACTTC. Full variable domain (rest looked up from reference TRBV7-2 and TRBJ2-7): GAGVSQSPSNKVTEKGKDVELRCDPISGHTALYWYRQSLGQGLEFLIYFQGNSAPDKSGLPSDRFSAERTGGSVSTLTIQRTQQEDSAVYLCASSDTGVLSYEQYFGPGTRLTVT.

The chain recombines TRBV6-5 with TRBJ2-2; D may be TRBD2 (7 bases). V lost 2 bases, J lost 4 bases, and 17 bases lay in between. The CDR3 covers 17 residues. Germline V CDR1 and CDR2: MNHEY, SVGAGI. This CDR3 reads CASSYQKGGPRTGELFF. CDR3 nucleotide sequence: TGTGCCAGCAGTTACCAGAAGGGGGGGCCCCGCACCGGGGAGCTGTTTTTT.

This chain joins TRBV7-2 and TRBJ2-5; 9 bases line up with TRBD2. CDR1 SGHTA and CDR2 FQGNSA come from the germline V gene. V lost 1 base, J lost 0 bases, and 3 bases stayed unmatched. The CDR3 covers 16 residues. CDR3 amino acids: CASSLGASGNQETQYF. CDR3 bases: TGTGCCAGCAGCTTAGGTGCTAGCGGGAACCAAGAGACCCAGTACTTC.

The rearrangement joins TRBV12-3 or TRBV12-4 to TRBJ1-2; D is ambiguous. The CDR3 is 14 residues long. The V end was cut by 8 bases, the J end by 2 bases, with 15 bases between. The CDR3 is CASEPGDQNYGYTF. CDR3 bases: TGTGCCAGCGAGCCCGGAGACCAGAACTATGGCTACACCTTC.

This chain connects TRBV27 to TRBJ1-5; D unclear. Germline V gene lookup returns CDR1 MNHEY and CDR2 SMNVEV (reference sequence). V was shortened by 2 bases and J by 6 bases, with 14 bases between the two germline ends. This CDR3 spans 15 amino acids. CDR3 sequence reads: CASSLRPPDSQPQHF. DNA for the CDR3: TGTGCCAGCAGTTTAAGGCCTCCCGACTCTCAGCCCCAGCATTTT.

This chain joins TRBV7-2 and TRBJ2-7; TRBD2 matches at 7 bases. Germline values: CDR1 SGHTA, CDR2 FQGNSA. This CDR3 is 13 amino acids long. The V gene end was trimmed by 3 bases and the J gene end by 6 bases; junction bases not matched to a gene: 5. CDR3: CASSFIAGGEQYF. The CDR3 nucleotides read TGTGCCAGCAGCTTTATAGCGGGTGGCGAGCAGTACTTC.

CDR3 sequence: CASSGRARQETQYF. The CDR3 DNA reads as TGTGCCAGCAGCGGACGAGCGAGACAAGAGACCCAGTACTTC. This chain uses TRBV2 with TRBJ2-7; D is unresolved. The tail of the sequence fits TRBJ2-5 better, so the J call may be wrong. CDR1 is SNHLY, CDR2 FYNNEI, per germline. CDR3 length: 14 amino acids.

The J gene is TRBJ1-1, the V gene TRBV27; D not certain. This CDR3 has 12 amino acids. CDR1 MNHEY and CDR2 SMNVEV come from the germline V gene (reference sequence). Trimming removed 2 bases from V and 6 bases from J, with 7 bases in between. The CDR3, as DNA: TGTGCCAGCAGTTTAACAGCCTCTGAAGCTTTCTTT. Amino acids: CASSLTASEAFF.

Of note for this clonotype: This may be a read error, as it is one base from a much larger clone. The chain carries TRBV7-2 and TRBJ2-3; 9 positions match TRBD2. The ends lost 2 bases at V and 4 bases at J; junction bases unmatched: 4. The CDR3 contains 15 residues. The germline gives CDR1 SGHTA, CDR2 FQGNSA. The CDR3 sequence is CASSLMAGGSDTQYF. The CDR3, as DNA: TGTGCCAGCAGCTTAATGGCGGGAGGGTCAGATACGCAGTATTTT.

This clonotype appeared a few times. The V call is TRBV11-3, the J call TRBJ1-5; D perhaps matches TRBD1 (5 bases). The CDR3 length is 14 residues. Germline-derived CDR1 and CDR2 are SGHNT and YENEEA. V gave up 2 bases and J gave up 3 bases, with 8 bases separating them. CDR3 amino acids: CASSLSRDNQPQHF. Written as DNA, the CDR3 is TGTGCCAGCAGCTTAAGCAGGGACAATCAGCCCCAGCATTTT.

This clonotype has only one observation. The junction differs from germline at one of its ends, possibly a read error. The rearrangement joins TRBV27 to TRBJ2-5; maybe TRBD1 (6 bases). Germline loops: CDR1 MNHEY, CDR2 SMNVEV (reference sequence). CDR3 size: 13 residues. The CDR3 DNA follows: TGTGCCGGCAGCAGACAGGTCCAAGAGACCCAGTACTTC. As protein: CAGSRQVQETQYF.

V gene TRBV20-1 combines with J gene TRBJ2-3, with 7 positions matching TRBD2. V dropped 4 bases and J dropped 0; count of bases not matched to a gene: 1. Germline CDR1 DFQATT, CDR2 SNEGSKA (reference sequence). The CDR3 is 13 amino acids. CDR3 sequence: CSAMGLSTDTQYF. The CDR3 region has the DNA TGCAGTGCTATGGGACTAAGCACAGATACGCAGTATTTT.

This clonotype was counted between two and nine times. The rearrangement joins TRBV21-1 to TRBJ1-2; whether TRBD1, the table's D call, matches the DNA was not checked. TRBV21-1 is assigned pseudogene status. CDR3 length: 15 residues. CDR3 region: CASSKVWTGRNGYTF. CDR3 nucleotides: TGTGCCAGCAGCAAAGTTTGGACAGGGAGAAATGGCTACACCTTC.

This clonotype was detected a few times. This sequence joins TRBV6-6 and TRBJ1-1, with D unresolved. CDR1 MNHNY and CDR2 SVGAGI come from the germline V gene (reference sequence). V was trimmed by 6 bases and J by 5 bases, leaving 10 bases between them. The CDR3 covers 12 residues. The CDR3 bases are TGTGCCAGCAGACGAGAGTGGACTGAAGCTTTCTTT. Amino acids: CASRREWTEAFF.